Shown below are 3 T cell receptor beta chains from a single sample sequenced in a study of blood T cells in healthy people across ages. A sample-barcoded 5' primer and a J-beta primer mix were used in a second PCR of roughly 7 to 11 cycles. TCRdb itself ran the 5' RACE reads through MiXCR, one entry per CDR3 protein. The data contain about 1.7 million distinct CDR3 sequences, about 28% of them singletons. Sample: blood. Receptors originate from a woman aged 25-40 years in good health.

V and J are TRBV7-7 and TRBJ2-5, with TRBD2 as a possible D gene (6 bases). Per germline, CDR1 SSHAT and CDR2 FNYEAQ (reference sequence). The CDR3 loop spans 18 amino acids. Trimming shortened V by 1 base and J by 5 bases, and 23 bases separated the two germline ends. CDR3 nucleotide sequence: TGTGCCAGCAGCTTAGTTTTCCGGCGCACCACCCGGGGGGAGACCCAGTACTTC. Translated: CASSLVFRRTTRGETQYF. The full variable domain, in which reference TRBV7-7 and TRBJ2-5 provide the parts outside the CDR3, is GAGVSQSPRYKVTKRGQDVTLRCDPISSHATLYWYQQALGQGPEFLTYFNYEAQPDKSGLPSDRFSAERPEGSISTLTIQRTEQRDSAMYRCASSLVFRRTTRGETQYFGPGTRLLVL.

The CDR3 region is CASSQEASDSGAFF. DNA for the CDR3: TGCGCCAGCAGCCAAGAGGCATCCGACTCAGGGGCTTTCTTT. The V call is TRBV4-3, the J call TRBJ1-1, with D perhaps TRBD1 (5 bases). Deletions cut 0 bases from V and 11 bases from J, with 16 bases between. CDR1 is LGHNA and CDR2 is YSLEER in the germline V gene. The CDR3 covers 14 residues.

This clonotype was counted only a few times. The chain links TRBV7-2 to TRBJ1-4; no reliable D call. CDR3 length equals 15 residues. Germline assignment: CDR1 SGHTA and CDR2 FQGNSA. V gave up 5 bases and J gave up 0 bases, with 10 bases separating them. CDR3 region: CASSRSPTTNEKLFF. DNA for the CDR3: TGTGCCAGCAGCCGCTCGCCGACAACTAATGAAAAACTGTTTTTT.